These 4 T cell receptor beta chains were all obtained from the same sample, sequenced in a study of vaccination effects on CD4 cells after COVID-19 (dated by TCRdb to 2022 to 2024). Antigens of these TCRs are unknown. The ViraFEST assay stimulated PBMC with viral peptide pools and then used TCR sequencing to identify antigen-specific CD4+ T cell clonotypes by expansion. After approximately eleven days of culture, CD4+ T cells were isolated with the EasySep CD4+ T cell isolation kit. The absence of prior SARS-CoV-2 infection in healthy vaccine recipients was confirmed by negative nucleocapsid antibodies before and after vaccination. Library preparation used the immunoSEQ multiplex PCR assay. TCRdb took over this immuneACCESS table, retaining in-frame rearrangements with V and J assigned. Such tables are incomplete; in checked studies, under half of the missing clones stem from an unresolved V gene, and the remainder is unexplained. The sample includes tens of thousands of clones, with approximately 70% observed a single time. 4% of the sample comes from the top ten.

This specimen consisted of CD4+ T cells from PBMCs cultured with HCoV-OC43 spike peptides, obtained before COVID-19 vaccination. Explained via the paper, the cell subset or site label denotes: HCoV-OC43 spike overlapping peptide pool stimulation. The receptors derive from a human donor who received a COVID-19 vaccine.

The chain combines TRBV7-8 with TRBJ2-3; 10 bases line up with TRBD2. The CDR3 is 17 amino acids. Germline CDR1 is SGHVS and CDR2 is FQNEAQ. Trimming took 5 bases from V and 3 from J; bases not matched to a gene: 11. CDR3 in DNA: TGTGCCAGCAGCAAACCGGGACTAGCGTTTAGAACAGATACGCAGTATTTT. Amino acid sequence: CASSKPGLAFRTDTQYF. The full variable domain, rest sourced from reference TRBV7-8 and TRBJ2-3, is GAGVSQSPRYKVAKRGQDVALRCDPISGHVSLFWYQQALGQGPEFLTYFQNEAQLDKSGLPSDRFFAERPEGSVSTLKIQRTQQEDSAVYLCASSKPGLAFRTDTQYFGPGTRLTVL.

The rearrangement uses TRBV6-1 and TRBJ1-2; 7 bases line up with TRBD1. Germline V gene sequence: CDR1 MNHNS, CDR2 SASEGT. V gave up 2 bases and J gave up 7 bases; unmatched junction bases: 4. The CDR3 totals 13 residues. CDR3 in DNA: TGTGCCAGCAGTGAACTCTACAGGGGTGGCTACACCTTC. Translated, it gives CASSELYRGGYTF.

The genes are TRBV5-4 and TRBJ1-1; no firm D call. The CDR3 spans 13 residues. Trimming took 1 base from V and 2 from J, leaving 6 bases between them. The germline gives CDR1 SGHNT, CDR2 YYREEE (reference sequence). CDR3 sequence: CASSLKPNTEAFF. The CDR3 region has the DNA TGTGCCAGCAGCTTGAAACCCAACACTGAAGCTTTCTTT.

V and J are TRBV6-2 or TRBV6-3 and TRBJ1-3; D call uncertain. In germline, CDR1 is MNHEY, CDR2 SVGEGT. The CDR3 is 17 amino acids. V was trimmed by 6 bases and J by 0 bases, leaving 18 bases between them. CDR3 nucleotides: TGTGCCAGCAGCCCTAAAATATACGGAAGCTCTGGAAACACCATATATTTT. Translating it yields CASSPKIYGSSGNTIYF.